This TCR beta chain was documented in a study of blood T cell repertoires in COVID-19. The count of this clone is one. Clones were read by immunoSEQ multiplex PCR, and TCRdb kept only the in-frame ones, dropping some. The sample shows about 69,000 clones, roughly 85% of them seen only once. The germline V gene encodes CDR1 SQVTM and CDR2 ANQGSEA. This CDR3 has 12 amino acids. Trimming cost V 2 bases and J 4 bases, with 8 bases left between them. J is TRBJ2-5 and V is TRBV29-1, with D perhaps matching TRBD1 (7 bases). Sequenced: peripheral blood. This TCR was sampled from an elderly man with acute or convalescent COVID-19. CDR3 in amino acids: CSVEQGGETQYF. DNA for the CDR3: TGCAGCGTTGAACAGGGGGGAGAGACCCAGTACTTC. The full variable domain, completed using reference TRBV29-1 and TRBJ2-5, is SAVISQKPSRDICQRGTSLTIQCQVDSQVTMMFWYRQQPGQSLTLIATANQGSEATYESGFVIDKFPISRPNLTFSTLTVSNMSPEDSSIYLCSVEQGGETQYFGPGTRLLVL.